These 4 T cell receptor beta chains originate from one sample sequenced in a study of shared clonotypes between healthy human individuals. The protocol was immunoSEQ multiplex PCR, while the TCRdb copy is restricted to in-frame clones and leaves out a portion. The table records approximately 250,000 clones, over 50% of them present only once. Sequencing used memory CD4+ T cells sorted from blood. Subset of the sample: CD45RA-negative fraction. Receptor source: a man between 25 and 39 years old in good health.

This clone was picked up a small number of times. The chain combines TRBV11-2 with TRBJ2-2, with D unresolved. The CDR3 covers 16 residues. Germline lookup yields CDR1 SGHAT and CDR2 FQNNGV. V lost 5 bases and J 6 bases, leaving 19 bases between the germline ends. The CDR3 region has the DNA TGTGCCAGCAGCCGAGTACAACGCGTCGAGTCCGGGGAGCTGTTTTTT. It yields the protein CASSRVQRVESGELFF. The full variable domain, completed using reference TRBV11-2 and TRBJ2-2, is EAGVAQSPRYKIIEKRQSVAFWCNPISGHATLYWYQQILGQGPKLLIQFQNNGVVDDSQLPKDRFSAERLKGVDSTLKIQPAKLEDSAVYLCASSRVQRVESGELFFGEGSRLTVL.

V and J are TRBV6-1 and TRBJ1-5; 7 bases align to TRBD1. Per germline, CDR1 MNHNS and CDR2 SASEGT. CDR3 length equals 14 residues. The V and J ends lost 6 bases and 4 bases, in that order; junction bases with no gene match: 6. The CDR3 DNA is TGTGCCAGCAGACCAGACAGGGCTAATCAGCCCCAGCATTTT. This translates into CASRPDRANQPQHF.

V gene TRBV5-1 combines with J gene TRBJ2-3; 7 bases agree with TRBD1. There are 16 residues in the CDR3. Germline V lookup: CDR1 SGHRS, CDR2 YFSETQ. V was clipped by 4 bases and J by 2 bases; unmatched bases: 10. CDR3: CASSPPGTDNTDTQYF. CDR3 nucleotides: TGCGCCAGCAGCCCCCCCGGGACAGATAACACAGATACGCAGTATTTT.

This chain joins TRBV25-1 and TRBJ1-2; tentatively, D is TRBD1 (5 bases). Between the trimmed V and J ends, which lost 4 bases and 6 bases, there was a span of 18 bases. The CDR3 runs to 15 residues. Germline values: CDR1 MGHDK, CDR2 SYGVNS. The CDR3 DNA reads TGTGCCAGCAGTGCAGGCAGAGGGGTGCTGAATGGCTACACCTTC. Translating gives CASSAGRGVLNGYTF.